The 25 T cell receptor beta chains below all came from one sample that was sequenced in a study of blood T cell repertoires in COVID-19. TCRdb keeps only in-frame clones here, not all; method: immunoSEQ multiplex PCR. Of about 150,000 clones in the sample, roughly 89% are singletons; the top ten hold just under 3%. The sequencing input was peripheral blood. These receptors were collected from a man aged 60 to 75 with active or convalescent COVID-19.

This chain joins TRBV5-1 and TRBJ2-1, with TRBD2 identical over 9 bases. This CDR3 is 14 amino acids long. Germline assignment: CDR1 SGHRS and CDR2 YFSETQ. V lost 4 bases to trimming and J lost 8 bases; unmatched junction nucleotides: 7. The chain's CDR3 is CASSVGRGGDEQFF. CDR3 DNA: TGCGCCAGCAGCGTGGGGCGGGGGGGCGATGAGCAGTTCTTC.

The rearrangement uses TRBV7-2 and TRBJ2-7; 8 nucleotides align to TRBD1. The CDR3 has 15 residues. Per germline, CDR1 SGHTA and CDR2 FQGNSA. The V and J ends lost 4 bases and 1 base, in that order; junction bases with no gene match: 6. This CDR3 reads CASSSQQGVSYEQYF. The CDR3 nucleotides read TGTGCCAGCAGCTCCCAACAGGGGGTGTCCTACGAGCAGTACTTC.

The chain is built from TRBV3-1 (or the pseudogene TRBV3-2) and TRBJ1-1; no clear D. Germline CDR1 reads LGHDT; CDR2 reads YNNKEL (reference sequence). The CDR3 is 13 amino acids. The ends were cut back, 0 bases at V and 5 bases at J, with 7 bases in the middle. The CDR3 spells CASSQEGRTEAFF. CDR3 DNA: TGTGCCAGCAGCCAAGAAGGGAGGACTGAAGCTTTCTTT.

The chain has TRBV12-3 or TRBV12-4 and TRBJ2-1, with TRBD2 identical over 8 bases. CDR3 length: 13 residues. The V segment lost 2 bases and the J segment 8 bases; nucleotides outside the gene matches: 2. The CDR3 loop reads CASSLLREDEQFF. The CDR3 coding sequence is TGTGCCAGCAGTTTATTGCGGGAGGATGAGCAGTTCTTC.

The V call is TRBV5-1, the J call TRBJ2-1; 10 bases are shared with TRBD2. The CDR3 length is 15 residues. Germline V CDR1 and CDR2: SGHRS, YFSETQ. V dropped 6 bases and J dropped 7; count of bases not matched to a gene: 10. The CDR3 nucleotides read TGCGCCAGCATCCTTCTAGCGGGAGCTACAAATGAGCAGTTCTTC. Its protein product is CASILLAGATNEQFF.

The chain joins TRBV19 to TRBJ1-2, with TRBD1 as a possible D gene (6 bases). The CDR3 contains 18 residues. Germline-derived CDR1 and CDR2 are LNHDA and SQIVND (reference sequence). Trimming stripped 2 bases from V and 0 bases from J, with 19 bases between. The CDR3 DNA sequence: TGTGCCAGTAGTATACCTCTAGGCAGGGGCCTCTCTAACTATGGCTACACCTTC. It is translated as CASSIPLGRGLSNYGYTF.

The chain employs TRBV7-3 and TRBJ2-7; 7 positions match TRBD2. The CDR3 contains 16 residues. Germline V gene data show CDR1 as SGHTA and CDR2 as FQGTGA. Trimming cost V 0 bases and J 0 bases; bases outside gene matches: 5. The CDR3 loop reads CASSLTGTTNSYEQYF. The CDR3, as DNA: TGTGCCAGCAGCTTAACTGGGACTACAAACTCCTACGAGCAGTACTTC.

The V and J genes are TRBV9 and TRBJ2-2, with D possibly being TRBD2 (6 bases). CDR3 length: 15 amino acids. V gave up 7 bases and J gave up 0 bases, with 13 bases separating them. The germline V gene has CDR1 SGDLS and CDR2 YYNGEE. CDR3 residues: CASRRSGTNTGELFF. The CDR3 DNA is TGTGCCAGCCGCCGTAGCGGCACGAACACCGGGGAGCTGTTTTTT.

In its sample, this clone was seen a few times. V gene TRBV18 combines with J gene TRBJ1-4, with TRBD1 as a possible D gene (6 bases). The CDR3 covers 16 residues. Trimming took off 2 bases at V and 8 bases at J, with 18 bases between the two ends. Germline-derived CDR1 and CDR2 are KGHSH and LQKENI. Here the CDR3 reads CASSPFATGFGEKLFF. In nucleotides, the CDR3 is TGTGCCAGCTCACCATTTGCGACAGGCTTTGGCGAAAAACTGTTTTTT. The full variable domain, completed using reference TRBV18 and TRBJ1-4, is NAGVMQNPRHLVRRRGQEARLRCSPMKGHSHVYWYRQLPEEGLKFMVYLQKENIIDESGMPKERFSAEFPKEGPSILRIQQVVRGDSAAYFCASSPFATGFGEKLFFGSGTQLSVL.

This clone was recorded once. The chain employs TRBV6-2 or TRBV6-3 and TRBJ1-2; D is possibly TRBD1 (5 bases). This CDR3 has 13 amino acids. Trimming removed 4 bases from V and 3 bases from J, with 9 bases in between. Germline CDR1 is MNHEY and CDR2 is SVGEGT. CDR3 region: CASSSLRDYGYTF. The CDR3 DNA reads as TGTGCCAGCAGTTCTCTCAGGGACTATGGCTACACCTTC.

The V gene is TRBV18, the J gene TRBJ2-7; D gene ambiguous. The CDR3 covers 14 residues. The V end was cut by 5 bases, the J end by 5 bases, with 16 bases between. CDR1 and CDR2 (germline): KGHSH, LQKENI. The CDR3 bases are TGTGCCAGCTCATCTTCGACCGACCTAGACGAGCAGTACTTC. Its translation is CASSSSTDLDEQYF.

The chain links TRBV30 to TRBJ1-6, with D perhaps matching TRBD1 (5 bases). In germline, CDR1 is GTSNPN, CDR2 SVGIG (reference sequence). This CDR3 is 16 amino acids long. V was trimmed by 1 base and J by 4 bases, leaving 14 bases between them. The CDR3 DNA reads as TGTGCCTGGAGTGAATCCTCAGGGTTTTATAATTCACCCCTCCACTTT. Its protein is CAWSESSGFYNSPLHF.

The chain uses TRBV10-3 and TRBJ2-7; 7 bases match TRBD2. V was clipped by 9 bases and J by 7 bases; unmatched bases: 15. This CDR3 has 14 amino acids. CDR1 and CDR2 (germline): ENHRY, SYGVKD. Here the CDR3 DNA reads TGTGCCATTCGAAGCGGGGAGACGTTATCGGAGCAGTACTTC. Translating gives CAIRSGETLSEQYF.

This clone showed up just once. The CDR3 region has the DNA TGCGCCAGCAGCAAAGCCGGGACAACGAACACTGAAGCTTTCTTT. Translated: CASSKAGTTNTEAFF. The J gene is TRBJ1-1, the V gene TRBV4-1; tentatively, D is TRBD1 (6 bases). V lost 5 bases to trimming and J lost 1 base, with 14 bases between them. CDR1 and CDR2 (germline): MGHRA, YSYEKL. This CDR3 spans 15 amino acids.

This sequence joins TRBV9 and TRBJ2-3, with D perhaps TRBD2 (6 bases). CDR3 size: 15 residues. Germline-derived CDR1 and CDR2 are SGDLS and YYNGEE. Deletions cut 4 bases from V and 6 bases from J, with 18 bases between. The CDR3 reads CASSPFAGRADTQYF. The DNA for the CDR3 is TGTGCCAGCAGCCCGTTTGCGGGACGAGCGGATACGCAGTATTTT.

The chain employs TRBV2 and TRBJ1-5; no reliable D call. Germline V gene data show CDR1 as SNHLY and CDR2 as FYNNEI. The length of the CDR3 is 16 residues. V lost 2 bases to trimming and J lost 1 base, with 12 bases between them. The DNA for the CDR3 is TGTGCCAGCAGTGAATGGCCAGAGAGGAGCAATCAGCCCCAGCATTTT. Protein: CASSEWPERSNQPQHF.

The chain combines TRBV24-1 with TRBJ1-5; TRBD1 matches at 7 bases. Germline values: CDR1 KGHDR, CDR2 SFDVKD. V lost 10 bases and J lost 0; bases outside the gene matches: 11. The CDR3 loop spans 16 amino acids. Here the CDR3 DNA reads TGTGCCACAGGGGGCAGGGGGATCGATAGCAATCAGCCCCAGCATTTT. Translation gives CATGGRGIDSNQPQHF.

The chain links TRBV24-1 to TRBJ2-7, with TRBD1 identical over 10 bases. Looked up from germline, CDR1 is KGHDR and CDR2 is SFDVKD. The V gene end was trimmed by 2 bases and the J gene end by 6 bases; junction bases not matched to a gene: 6. The CDR3 loop spans 15 amino acids. CDR3 nucleotide sequence: TGTGCCACCAGTGATTCGGGACAGGGGTTTTCCGAGCAGTACTTC. Protein: CATSDSGQGFSEQYF.

This chain uses TRBV27 with TRBJ1-5, with TRBD1 identical over 7 bases. The germline V gene has CDR1 MNHEY and CDR2 SMNVEV (reference sequence). Trimming removed 2 bases from V and 6 bases from J; junction bases left unmatched: 10. The length of the CDR3 is 16 residues. The CDR3 DNA reads as TGTGCCAGCAGTTTAAGGGGAGATCCAGGGGGTCAGCCCCAGCATTTT. It translates to CASSLRGDPGGQPQHF.

The rearrangement uses TRBV5-1 and TRBJ1-1, with D perhaps matching TRBD1 (5 bases). This CDR3 region has 14 residues. Trimming pared 0 bases from V and 5 bases from J, leaving 11 bases between. CDR1 and CDR2 from the germline V gene are SGHRS and YFSETQ. In DNA, the CDR3 is TGCGCCAGCAGCTTGGGGGCTGGGGGGACTGAAGCTTTCTTT. Translated: CASSLGAGGTEAFF.

This sequence joins TRBV28 and TRBJ2-5; 7 nucleotides match TRBD1. The V gene's germline CDR1 is MDHEN and CDR2 SYDVKM. The V segment lost 6 bases and the J segment 1 base; nucleotides outside the gene matches: 2. The length of the CDR3 is 13 residues. The CDR3 bases are TGTGCCAGCAGAGGACAGGTCCAAGAGACCCAGTACTTC. Translated, it gives CASRGQVQETQYF.

This chain joins TRBV19 and TRBJ1-2; 9 bases map to TRBD1. The CDR3 totals 14 residues. Germline-derived CDR1 and CDR2 are LNHDA and SQIVND (reference sequence). V trimming: 10 bases; J trimming: 3 bases; junction bases outside the gene matches: 9. CDR3 sequence reads: CATMGQGPYYGYTF. The CDR3 DNA reads TGTGCCACCATGGGACAGGGACCATACTATGGCTACACCTTC.

V and J are TRBV28 and TRBJ1-2, with D possibly being TRBD1 (5 bases). The CDR3 totals 13 residues. Germline V CDR1 and CDR2: MDHEN, SYDVKM. V lost 3 bases to trimming and J lost 8 bases, with 13 bases between them. The CDR3 nucleotides read TGTGCCAGCAGTTTGGAAGGGGCGCGAGGCTACACCTTC. This sequence encodes CASSLEGARGYTF.

The rearrangement uses TRBV19 and TRBJ2-3; TRBD2 agrees at 12 bases. V lost 7 bases, J lost 3 bases, and 11 bases stayed unmatched. From germline, CDR1 is LNHDA and CDR2 SQIVND (reference sequence). The CDR3 sequence is 17 residues long. The CDR3: CASMRASGGASTDTQYF. DNA for the CDR3: TGTGCCAGTATGCGGGCTAGCGGGGGGGCCAGTACAGATACGCAGTATTTT.

The rearrangement joins TRBV14 to TRBJ2-1, with 10 bases matching TRBD1. This CDR3 has 18 amino acids. Germline CDR1 SGHDN, CDR2 FVKESK. V dropped 3 bases and J dropped 3; count of bases not matched to a gene: 11. The chain's CDR3 is CASSHFRWGTGDYNEQFF. The DNA for the CDR3 is TGTGCCAGCAGCCACTTCAGATGGGGGACAGGGGACTACAATGAGCAGTTCTTC.